The rows below give T cell receptor beta chains drawn from one sample of a study of blood T cell repertoires in COVID-19. This table comes from immunoSEQ multiplex PCR, and its TCRdb copy is limited to in-frame clones, with some not included. The table lists 150,000 to 200,000 clones, around 85% of them singletons. The sequenced sample consisted of peripheral blood. Source of these receptors: a human donor in a cohort sampled during active COVID-19. Both conserved end residues are part of each CDR3. A D gene is named only where the DNA matches it firmly. Size tells how often a clone was seen (once, few, many) or the class of an expanded clone, and some rows leave it out.

v_gene,d_gene,j_gene,abundance,CDR3aa,CDR3nt
TRBV6-6,NA,TRBJ2-7,NA,CASRRDGAYEQYF,TGTGCCAGCAGGCGGGACGGAGCCTACGAGCAGTACTTC
TRBV5-4,NA,TRBJ2-2,NA,CASSPLGGELFF,TGTGCCAGCAGCCCCCTCGGCGGGGAGCTGTTTTTT
TRBV5-1,TRBD2,TRBJ2-3,NA,CASSLAPAGTSDTQYF,TGCGCCAGCAGCTTGGCCCCAGCGGGAACGTCAGATACGCAGTATTTT
TRBV18,TRBD1,TRBJ2-2,once,CASSPTGGTGELFF,TGTGCCAGCTCACCTACAGGGGGCACCGGGGAGCTGTTTTTT
TRBV3-1/TRBV3-2,NA,TRBJ1-6,NA,CASSSTPGNSPLHF,TGTGCCAGCAGCAGTACTCCAGGGAACTCACCCCTCCACTTT
TRBV10-3,NA,TRBJ2-1,NA,CAISLLAGNEQFF,TGTGCCATCAGCCTACTAGCCGGCAATGAGCAGTTCTTC
TRBV6-6,NA,TRBJ1-6,few,CASSPDRLLHF,TGTGCCAGCAGCCCAGACAGGTTACTCCACTTT
TRBV30,NA,TRBJ1-6,NA,CALGGGNSPLHF,TGTGCCCTAGGCGGGGGTAACTCACCCCTCCACTTT
TRBV9,NA,TRBJ2-1,NA,CASGSSSYNEQFF,TGTGCCAGCGGTTCGAGCTCCTACAATGAGCAGTTCTTC
TRBV5-1,NA,TRBJ2-7,NA,CASSPSRSSASEQYF,TGCGCCAGCAGCCCCTCCCGTAGTTCTGCGTCCGAGCAGTACTTC
TRBV30,TRBD1,TRBJ1-4,NA,CAWDPGTDEKLFF,TGTGCCTGGGACCCCGGGACAGATGAAAAACTGTTTTTT
TRBV7-8,TRBD1,TRBJ1-3,NA,CASSVITGTGSGNTIYF,TGTGCCAGCAGCGTTATTACCGGGACAGGGTCTGGAAACACCATATATTTT
TRBV29-1,TRBD1,TRBJ2-7,NA,CSGQGAGYEQYF,TGCAGCGGACAGGGGGCTGGCTACGAGCAGTACTTC
TRBV7-3,NA,TRBJ2-2,NA,CASSLLGSFTGELFF,TGTGCCAGCAGCTTGCTCGGGTCGTTCACCGGGGAGCTGTTTTTT
TRBV19,TRBD1,TRBJ1-6,NA,CASSIGTDSPLHF,TGTGCCAGTAGTATCGGGACAGACTCACCCCTCCACTTT
TRBV2,NA,TRBJ1-5,NA,CASSATGTVQPQHF,TGTGCCAGCAGTGCTACAGGGACGGTACAGCCCCAGCATTTT
TRBV19,NA,TRBJ2-7,few,CASSSSDRSYEQYF,TGTGCCAGTAGTTCCTCGGACAGATCCTACGAGCAGTACTTC
TRBV4-3,TRBD2,TRBJ2-1,NA,CASSHGTSGGNEQFF,TGCGCCAGCAGCCACGGGACTAGTGGAGGCAATGAGCAGTTCTTC
TRBV13,NA,TRBJ1-6,NA,CASSRTGSGGNSPLHF,TGTGCCAGCAGCAGAACAGGGTCTGGAGGTAATTCACCCCTCCACTTT